The TCR beta chain described here comes from a study of cytomegalovirus exposure and HLA in healthy donors (dated by TCRdb to about 2017). At the level of the whole study: According to an earlier analysis of around 600 of the donors, about 179 million T cells yielded over 100 million unique TCR beta sequences and about 300 Gb of sequence data. Approximately 300 gigabases of sequencing data and roughly 81 million unique TCR sequences made up an early release that covered 500 to 700 HLA-typed donors. Among the approximately 430 genotyped donors, around 81% belonged to the genetic ancestry cluster associated with self-reported Caucasian donors. The study aimed to test whether signatures of past pathogen exposure could be identified by cataloging public T cell receptors. The study profiled the T cell repertoires of fewer than 850 subjects by immunosequencing and related them to cytomegalovirus serostatus. In addition to the first cohort of 666 subjects, a separate validation cohort of 130 or so different subjects was used. To predict cytomegalovirus infection status, the study combined high-throughput TCR immunosequencing, statistical association of individual TCRs with disease status, and machine learning. In a later analysis, previously published TCR beta repertoires from 550 to 700 donors were re-analyzed and high-resolution HLA genotyping was added so that TCR occurrence patterns could be studied. In the later analysis, no new phenotypic data were used to find candidate immune exposures; instead, reliance was placed on TCR beta sequences and their occurrence across donors. An earlier analysis of some 500 of the donors used high-throughput TCR beta sequencing to judge whether each TCR beta V gene segment behaved as functional or pseudogenic. Alongside the repertoire data, information on donor age, sex, ethnicity and CMV serostatus was compiled. Genome-wide SNP genotypes for about 65% of the roughly 670 donors were used in a later genetic analysis, which treated that subset as a discovery cohort. Every discovery cohort repertoire had been produced on one sequencing platform. HLA typing included class I and class II loci at four-digit resolution. Typing coverage varied by locus: roughly 620-630 donors for A, B, C, DRB1 and DQB1; about 520 for DQA1; 606 for DPA1; around 490 for DPB1. Several DR-DQ haplotypes were treated as single units for association and clustering because of strong linkage in the cohort. Among over 350 genotyped donors of the cohort, an average of approximately 250,000 unique TCR beta nucleotide sequences were sequenced per donor, roughly a sixth of them non-productive. General study outcomes and caveats: In a later analysis, most CMV-associated TCR beta chains were found to appear HLA-restricted, with HLA associations seemingly driven largely by CMV exposure. A further reported finding was that TCR beta sequences accurately predicted the HLA-A and HLA-B alleles for most subjects in the first cohort. Some IMGT-functional V segments, including TRBV6-2 and TRBV6-3, could not be told apart with the 87-base-pair reads, so those segments were excluded. A cluster of highly shared sequence variants was judged likely to be a technical artifact of the sequencing pipeline. Three of the identified cytomegalovirus-associated TCR beta chains were confirmed in vitro to be specific for cytomegalovirus antigens. Specific HLA alleles were associated with 16,951 TCR beta sequences at a false discovery rate of 0.05 in a later analysis. In the study, approximately 150 TCR beta chains were listed as associated with cytomegalovirus. In a later analysis, HLA-associated TCR beta chains showed more clonal expansion and lower generation probabilities than non-associated chains that were equally common. Cytomegalovirus status was reported to be diagnosed by the classifier with high specificity and sensitivity in both the original and validation cohorts. The earlier analysis of 587 of the donors excluded seventeen rarely observed V segments, including chromosome 9 orphons, because counts were too low. The cohort was sequenced for TCR beta chains only, and without alpha or paired-chain data the features that could be detected were limited. Most TCR sequences were observed very rarely across donors, whereas some public TCRs were present in many individuals. Correlated functional status among segregating V segments might reflect linkage disequilibrium, but an unknown experimental factor could not be ruled out. Several of the top co-occurrence clusters appeared to be linked to parvovirus B19, influenza, CMV and Epstein-Barr virus, according to a later analysis. An earlier analysis of 587 of the donors showed that most TCR beta V segments appeared in productive rearrangements either about 90% or about 30% of the time, which broadly matched IMGT annotations. In a later analysis, TCR association rates were found to vary across HLA loci, with the most associated TCRs seen for DRB1 alleles and the fewest for HLA-C alleles. Compared with the roughly 700-donor mean, donors in an Asian-associated ancestry cluster had fewer N-insertions in productive TCRs, according to a later genetic analysis. It was suggested by the authors that the approach could potentially be generalized to other disease states and immunological phenotypes. For the cohort, immune exposure information was limited to CMV serostatus. The presence/absence analyses assumed that sequencing depth was roughly uniform across donors, and that assumption may not be true. Strong co-occurrence of HLA alleles, especially DR and DQ, made assigning TCR associations to individual alleles difficult. Because some donors lacked HLA typing at each locus, the association tests relied only on the typed subset. A later genetic analysis associated a missense DCLRE1C variant with V-gene and J-gene trimming of TCR beta chains, and an independent cohort replicated the association.

The germline V and J ends show losses of 2 bases and 8 bases respectively, and no gene match explains 3 bases of the junction. The germline V gene sets CDR1 to ENHRY and CDR2 to SYGVKD. Counted from cysteine to phenylalanine, this CDR3 has 13 amino acids. Of all the DNA, just the CDR3 is kept, 39 bases in frame from base 1. This clone was observed a few times. There is no known antigen for this receptor. Per-base qualities were not stored, and no clone one base away is much larger. The library was built by means of the immunoSEQ multiplex PCR assay. For the multiplex PCR, a mixture combining 60 forward primers for TCR Vbeta segments and 13 reverse primers for TCR Jbeta segments was used. A multiplex PCR assay on genomic DNA amplified the CDR3 region of rearranged TCR beta genes. The amplified TCR beta libraries were sequenced on the Illumina HiSeq System as 87-base-pair reads. The paper's processing steps were these. A later analysis counted about 80 million unique TCR beta chains across the 666 repertoires, and some 11 million of these chains were shared by at least two donors. Raw reads were error-corrected and collapsed into unique sequences with a nearest-neighbor algorithm that merged closely related sequences to remove PCR and sequencing errors. Alignment of CDR3 sequences to IMGT reference sequences was used to assign V, D and J gene segments. For a sequence to be retained, at least a six-nucleotide match to both a V gene segment and a J gene segment was required. Rearrangements were called productive when the CDR3 lacked stop codons and stayed in frame with V and J; all others were non-productive. CDR3 was defined according to IMGT convention as the region running from the second conserved V-encoded cysteine to the conserved J-encoded phenylalanine. In an earlier analysis of some 550 of the donors, sequences lacking an unambiguous match to a single V gene segment were excluded. An earlier analysis of fewer than 750 of the donors classified V segments as functional when productive rearrangements were above 56.7% and as segregating when the standard deviation between donors was above 5%. To diagnose cytomegalovirus status from the catalog of TCR beta chain sequences, a statistical classification framework was built. In a later analysis, TCR nucleotide sequences were compared against IMGT/GENE-DB human TR gene sequences so that V and J genes could be assigned. A later analysis assigned CDR3 sequences and most-parsimonious VDJ recombination scenarios with the TCRdist pipeline. In a later analysis, each TCR beta chain was defined by its CDR3 amino acid sequence together with its V-gene family, and reads without a unique V-gene family were excluded. To address suspected cross-contamination and a sequencing artifact, a later analysis removed roughly 580 highly shared, low-generation-probability nucleotide sequences. A later analysis calculated a clonal expansion index for each public chain from normalized within-repertoire ranks of inferred template counts. In a later analysis, generation probabilities were computed with a VDJ recombination model fitted to out-of-frame rearrangements, and the resulting probabilities were checked against IGoR. In a later analysis, hypergeometric tests were used to score TCR-TCR, TCR-HLA and TCR-CMV co-occurrence, with a repertoire-size bias correction applied to TCR pairs. In a later analysis, false discovery rates were estimated by permuting HLA or CMV assignments 20 times. In a later analysis, co-occurring TCRs were grouped with DBSCAN, and TCRdist sequence similarity was added when clustering was performed within HLA-allele-positive subsets. For co-occurrence clustering, repertoires with fewer than 30,000 or more than 120,000 public chains were excluded, along with five repertoires with anomalous nucleotide sharing. TCRdb took this table from immuneACCESS and kept in-frame rearrangements with V and J called. Such tables lack part of the clones; where checked against another copy, unresolved V genes explain under half of the gap, and the rest is unexplained. That table is the source of V, J and clone size, and D and trimming were worked out from the DNA. This sample gives under 200,000 clones in total; 80% of them show up just once. The ten largest clones take up 5% to 7% of the sample.

In total, about 650 healthy bone marrow donors made up the cohort. At the time of sampling, every cohort member was nominally healthy, though immune exposures that went unrecorded were likely present. The donor tested CMV seronegative, placing the donor among the 350 or so seronegative members of the cohort. A peripheral blood sample was collected from each donor, and TCR beta sequencing was performed on peripheral blood mononuclear cells. The Qiagen DNeasy Blood Extraction Kit was used to extract genomic DNA from the blood cell samples. The TCR comes from a middle-aged man in good health and CMV-seronegative. Material for sequencing was PBMCs. The rearranged segments are TRBV10-3 and TRBJ1-2; TRBD1 lines up with 9 middle nucleotides. The DNA reads as follows: TGTGCCATCAGTGAGAGGACAGGGGAGGGCTACACCTTC. It codes for CAISERTGEGYTF.